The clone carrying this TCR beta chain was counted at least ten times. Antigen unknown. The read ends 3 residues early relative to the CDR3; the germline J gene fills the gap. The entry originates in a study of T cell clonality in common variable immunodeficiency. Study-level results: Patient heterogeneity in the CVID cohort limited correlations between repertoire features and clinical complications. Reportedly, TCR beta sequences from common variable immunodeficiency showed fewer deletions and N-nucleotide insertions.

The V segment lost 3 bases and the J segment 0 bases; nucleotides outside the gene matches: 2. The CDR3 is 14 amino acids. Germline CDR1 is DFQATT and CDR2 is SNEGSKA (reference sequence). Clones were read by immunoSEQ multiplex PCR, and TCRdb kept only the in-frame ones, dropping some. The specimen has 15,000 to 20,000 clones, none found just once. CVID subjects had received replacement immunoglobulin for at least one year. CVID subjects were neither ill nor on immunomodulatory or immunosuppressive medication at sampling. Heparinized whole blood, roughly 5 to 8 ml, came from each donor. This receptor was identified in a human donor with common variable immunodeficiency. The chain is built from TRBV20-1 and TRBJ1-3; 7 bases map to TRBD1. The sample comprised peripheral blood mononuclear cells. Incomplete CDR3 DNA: TGCAGTGCTAGCAACAGGGGCTCTGGAAACACC. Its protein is CSASNRGSGNT. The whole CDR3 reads CSASNRGSGNTIYF.